Each of the 21 T cell receptor beta chains below was sequenced from the same sample in a study of T cell repertoires in cytomegalovirus infection. TCRdb processed the reads anew with MiXCR; each CDR3 protein has one entry. The sample records about a million distinct CDR3 sequences, 25% to 40% being singletons. What these receptors recognize is not known. The specimen comprised cultured CD8+ T cells from PBMCs, sampled from culture after CMV antigen stimulation. The receptors come from a human donor in good health (CMV status not recorded). Some clones in this sample may be carry-over from other donors' samples.

This clonotype was seen ten or more times. This chain joins TRBV6-5 and TRBJ1-1; unclear D gene. The CDR3 has 15 residues. Germline CDR1 and CDR2: MNHEY and SVGAGI. V lost 2 bases, J lost 0 bases, and 10 bases lay in between. CDR3 DNA sequence: TGTGCCAGCAGTTACGATCAGATCATGAACACTGAAGCTTTCTTT. It specifies CASSYDQIMNTEAFF.

The chain has TRBV5-5 and TRBJ2-7; 7 bases match TRBD1. J was trimmed by 0 bases and V by 4 bases; bases with no gene match: 10. Looked up from germline, CDR1 is SGHKS and CDR2 is YYEKEE (reference sequence). The CDR3 has 16 residues. As DNA, the CDR3 is TGTGCCAGCAGCCCCCACTACCGGGACAGCTCCTACGAGCAGTACTTC. Encoded protein: CASSPHYRDSSYEQYF.

Comment on this clonotype: This may stem from a read error, because a much larger clone lies one nucleotide away. The rearrangement uses TRBV7-6 and TRBJ2-7, with a weak D call TRBD2 (6 bases). Trimming took 3 bases from V and 2 from J, leaving 8 bases between them. In germline, CDR1 is SGHVS, CDR2 FNYEAQ. There are 13 residues in the CDR3. The CDR3 DNA reads as TGTGCCAGCAGCTTTAGCGGTGCCTACGAGCAGTACGTC. The encoded protein is CASSFSGAYEQYV.

J is TRBJ2-1 and V is TRBV5-1; 8 bases are shared with TRBD1. CDR1 is SGHRS, CDR2 YFSETQ, per germline. This CDR3 contains 17 residues. Unmatched junction bases numbered 11, after V lost 3 bases and J lost 3 bases. The CDR3 bases are TGCGCCAGCAGCTATCCCGCGACAGGGGTTGACTACAATGAGCAGTTCTTC. Amino acid sequence: CASSYPATGVDYNEQFF.

The V gene is TRBV6-5, the J gene TRBJ2-3; possible D gene TRBD2, 6 bases. CDR3 size: 16 residues. Trimming removed 3 bases at V and 4 bases at J, with 17 bases between. Per germline, CDR1 MNHEY and CDR2 SVGAGI. CDR3 DNA: TGTGCCAGCAGTTATTCCCTTGGCGGGGCCGCAGATACGCAGTATTTT. Amino acids: CASSYSLGGAADTQYF.

This clonotype was seen many times. V and J are TRBV4-2 and TRBJ2-1; the D call may be TRBD1 or TRBD2 (5 bases each). Germline CDR1 reads LGHNA; CDR2 reads YNFKEQ. CDR3 length equals 14 residues. Trimming stripped 1 base from V and 2 bases from J, with 6 bases between. CDR3 region: CASSQVGAYNEQFF. The CDR3 nucleotides read TGTGCCAGCAGCCAAGTGGGGGCCTACAATGAGCAGTTCTTC.

This clonotype was counted at least ten times. The V and J genes are TRBV7-2 and TRBJ2-7; 8 bases match TRBD1. Per germline, CDR1 SGHTA and CDR2 FQGNSA. Germline trimming cut 4 bases from V and 3 bases from J; bases unmatched to any gene: 11. The CDR3 runs to 16 residues. CDR3 amino acids: CASSSETGASYYEQYV. The CDR3 DNA sequence: TGTGCCAGCAGCTCGGAGACAGGGGCGTCCTACTACGAGCAGTACGTC.

The chain combines TRBV27 with TRBJ2-7; 10 bases fit TRBD1. Per the germline V gene, CDR1 is MNHEY and CDR2 is SMNVEV (reference sequence). This CDR3 spans 14 amino acids. V dropped 10 bases and J dropped 7; count of bases not matched to a gene: 13. CDR3 bases: TGTGCCACCTCCCGGGACAGGGGCCTTGGGGAGCAGTACGTC. Translating it yields CATSRDRGLGEQYV.

The sample holds many counts of this clonotype. This chain uses TRBV27 with TRBJ1-1; 9 bases map to TRBD1. With V trimmed by 2 bases and J by 5 bases, 3 bases remained unmatched. CDR3 length equals 14 residues. Germline V lookup: CDR1 MNHEY, CDR2 SMNVEV (reference sequence). Here the CDR3 DNA reads TGTGCCAGCAGTTTAGGGACAGGGAGTACTGAAGCTTTCTTT. Its translation: CASSLGTGSTEAFF.

V usage is TRBV7-9 and J usage is TRBJ2-7; no clear D gene. V shed 5 bases and J shed 5 bases, with 13 bases lying between them. The CDR3 extends over 13 amino acids. CDR1 is SEHNR, CDR2 FQNEAQ, per germline (reference sequence). CDR3 amino acids: CASSPLRGHEQYV. The CDR3 nucleotides are TGTGCCAGCAGCCCGCTCCGAGGCCACGAGCAGTACGTC.

In its sample, this clonotype was seen a few times. The rearrangement joins TRBV5-6 to TRBJ2-3; TRBD1 is a possible D gene (5 bases). Germline CDR1 SGHDT, CDR2 YYEEEE. This CDR3 has 14 residues. With 6 bases removed from V and 0 bases from J, the gap between germline ends came to 11 bases. CDR3 coding DNA: TGTGCCAGCATCCTCAGACAGAGCACAGATACGCAGTATTTT. The encoded protein is CASILRQSTDTQYF.

This clonotype was found a few times. The chain carries TRBV24-1 and TRBJ2-1; D possibly matches TRBD1 or TRBD2 (6 bases each). The CDR3 spans 15 residues. The germline V gene encodes CDR1 KGHDR and CDR2 SFDVKD. V was clipped by 2 bases and J by 2 bases, with 9 bases between them. CDR3 DNA: TGTGCCACCAGTGATTCCCGGGGGCCCTACAATGAGCAGTTCTTC. Protein: CATSDSRGPYNEQFF.

This clonotype showed up just a few times. The chain recombines TRBV7-9 with TRBJ2-7; no firm D call. The germline V and J ends were trimmed by 1 base and 7 bases, with 14 bases remaining between them. Germline V gene sequence: CDR1 SEHNR, CDR2 FQNEAQ (reference sequence). This CDR3 is 14 amino acids long. The CDR3 region has the DNA TGTGCCAGCAGCTTAGGCGGCGAGGCCCCGGAGCAGTACGTC. The encoded protein is CASSLGGEAPEQYV.

V and J are TRBV7-6 and TRBJ1-4; TRBD1 agrees at 8 bases. Germline loops: CDR1 SGHVS, CDR2 FNYEAQ. The CDR3 extends over 15 amino acids. V was clipped by 5 bases and J by 5 bases; unmatched bases: 7. CDR3 DNA sequence: TGTGCCAGCAGCCCCACAGGGGGGGCGAATGAAAAACTGTTTTTT. Its protein product is CASSPTGGANEKLFF.

This chain links TRBV20-1 with TRBJ2-5, with 7 bases that match TRBD2. The V segment lost 2 bases and the J segment 5 bases; nucleotides outside the gene matches: 2. Germline-derived CDR1 and CDR2 are DFQATT and SNEGSKA (reference sequence). There are 12 residues in the CDR3. CDR3 loop: CSARMGGETQYF. CDR3 coding DNA: TGCAGTGCTAGAATGGGGGGGGAGACCCAGTACTTC.

This clonotype was seen many times. This chain uses TRBV7-8 with TRBJ1-5, with 7 bases fitting TRBD1. Germline lookup yields CDR1 SGHVS and CDR2 FQNEAQ. The CDR3 totals 14 residues. V gave up 6 bases and J gave up 2 bases; unmatched junction bases: 4. CDR3 in amino acids: CASSRGQGNQPQHF. DNA of the CDR3: TGTGCCAGCAGTCGCGGACAGGGCAATCAGCCCCAGCATTTT.

The chain carries TRBV12-3 or TRBV12-4 and TRBJ1-1, with unresolved D. V was trimmed by 4 bases and J by 7 bases, leaving 16 bases between them. The CDR3 has 14 residues. The chain's CDR3 is CASSYNRDSNEAFF. CDR3 in DNA: TGTGCCAGCAGTTATAACCGGGATAGCAATGAAGCTTTCTTT.

Of note for this clonotype: Germline is not matched at one junction end, which may reflect a read error. V usage is TRBV7-2 and J usage is TRBJ1-2, with D uncertain. The germline V gene has CDR1 SGHTA and CDR2 FQGNSA. The CDR3 loop spans 16 amino acids. CDR3 DNA sequence: TGTGCCAACAGCTTAGCCCCTCCGGCGACTAACTATGGCTACACCTTC. The encoded protein is CANSLAPPATNYGYTF. Full variable domain (outside the CDR3, taken from reference TRBV7-2 and TRBJ1-2): GAGVSQSPSNKVTEKGKDVELRCDPISGHTALYWYRQSLGQGLEFLIYFQGNSAPDKSGLPSDRFSAERTGGSVSTLTIQRTQQEDSAVYLCANSLAPPATNYGYTFGSGTRLTVV.

A few counts support this clonotype. The CDR3 DNA is TGTGCCAGCAGTGAATGGGGCAGTCAGCCCCAGCATTTT. It translates to CASSEWGSQPQHF. The chain combines TRBV6-1 with TRBJ1-5; D perhaps matches TRBD1 (5 bases). This CDR3 region has 13 residues. Germline V CDR1 and CDR2: MNHNS, SASEGT. Trimming stripped 2 bases from V and 6 bases from J, with 8 bases between.

On this clonotype itself: This could be a read error, since a much larger clone is one nucleotide away. The chain joins TRBV7-8 to TRBJ2-7, with TRBD2 identical over 12 bases. V dropped 5 bases and J dropped 6; count of bases not matched to a gene: 8. The germline V gene encodes CDR1 SGHVS and CDR2 FQNEAQ. The length of the CDR3 is 15 residues. Here the CDR3 DNA reads TGTGCCAGCAGCGTGACTAGCGGGGGCCCCTGCGAGCAGTACGTC. Translating gives CASSVTSGGPCEQYV.

Many counts were recorded for this clonotype. This sequence joins TRBV7-2 and TRBJ1-1; 8 bases line up with TRBD1. CDR1 and CDR2 (germline): SGHTA, FQGNSA. The J segment lost 1 base and the V segment lost 5 bases, leaving 6 bases of the junction unmatched. CDR3 length: 15 residues. CDR3 nucleotide sequence: TGTGCCAGCAGCGAAGGGACAGGACCGAACACTGAAGCTTTCTTT. Translation gives CASSEGTGPNTEAFF.